These 3 T cell receptor beta chains came from one sample sequenced in a study of shared clonotypes between healthy human individuals. The method was immunoSEQ multiplex PCR; TCRdb's version includes in-frame clones alone and lacks a portion of them. The profile covers some 1.4 million clones, with approximately 96% appearing a single time and 0.95% to 1.5% taken by the ten largest. Material: naive CD4+ T cells sorted from blood. The subset was: CD45RA+ positively selected. Receptors were obtained from a man aged 25-45 years in good health.

The chain is built from TRBV7-9 and TRBJ2-1; no definite D call. V lost 1 base to trimming and J lost 8 bases, with 9 bases between them. CDR1 is SEHNR and CDR2 is FQNEAQ in the germline V gene (reference sequence). This CDR3 has 13 amino acids. This CDR3 is CASSLEVVDEQFF. The DNA of the CDR3 is TGTGCCAGCAGCTTAGAAGTCGTTGATGAGCAGTTCTTC.

Turning to this clone: The identical CDR3 is also encoded by other nucleotide sequences in the sample. The chain carries TRBV2 and TRBJ2-7; TRBD1 matches at 8 bases. Looked up from germline, CDR1 is SNHLY and CDR2 is FYNNEI. The V gene end was trimmed by 2 bases and the J gene end by 4 bases; junction bases not matched to a gene: 4. This CDR3 is 14 amino acids long. The CDR3 DNA reads as TGTGCCAGCAGTGAACAGGGGGCGTCTTACGAGCAGTACTTC. Its translation: CASSEQGASYEQYF.

V usage is TRBV19 and J usage is TRBJ2-1; D perhaps matches TRBD2 (6 bases). This CDR3 contains 16 residues. Per the germline V gene, CDR1 is LNHDA and CDR2 is SQIVND (reference sequence). Trimming cost V 1 base and J 9 bases, with 19 bases left between them. The CDR3 bases are TGTGCCAGTAGTATAGTTCCCTCTGTCGGGAGAGGTGAGCAGTTCTTC. Its protein is CASSIVPSVGRGEQFF.